This T cell receptor beta chain was retrieved from a study of blood T cell repertoires in COVID-19. Study overall: PBMCs, B-cell-depleted T cells, or T cells were the source of the cDNA or gDNA that made up the material.

Original methodology: Estimates of nucleated cell counts were drawn from the amplification of reference gene primers. Sequenced by immunoSEQ multiplex PCR; TCRdb stores in-frame clones only, minus some. Clone size and V and J calls were adopted from that table, with D and trimming inferred from the DNA. The table shows around 140,000 clones, with 84% occurring only once. Living in roughly 23 US areas, the participants were between roughly 18 and 89 years of age. Participant reports of clinical history set cohort assignment. The sample consisted of PBMCs or T cells enriched from blood (not recorded which). This clonotype originated in a woman between 45 and 65 years old with acute COVID-19.

The CDR3 nucleotides read TGTGCCAGCACCTCCACAGAGTATAATTCACCCCTCCACTTT. It yields the protein CASTSTEYNSPLHF. J is TRBJ1-6 and V is TRBV7-2; D is unresolved. Germline CDR1 reads SGHTA; CDR2 reads FQGNSA. The CDR3 spans 14 residues. The V gene lost 7 bases and the J gene lost 4 bases, with 11 bases spanning the gap.